A selection of T cell receptor beta chains follows, all from one sample in a study of CD8+CD57+ T cells in acquired aplastic anemia. From the reads, TCRdb called clonotypes with MiXCR, one entry per CDR3 protein. The table records around 150,000 distinct CDR3 sequences, about 50% of them present only once. Sequencing used sorted CD4+, CD8+, or CD8+CD57+ T cells (not recorded which) from PBMCs. Receptors originate from a human donor with aplastic anemia. The CDR3 runs from the conserved cysteine through the conserved F or W. A D gene is named only where the DNA matches it firmly. Where a row states a size, it is once, few, many or the class of an expanded clone; other rows omit it.

CDR3	DNA	size	D	V	J
CASSLGTGLAYEQYF	TGTGCCAGCAGTTTGGGGACAGGTTTGGCCTACGAGCAGTACTTC	few	TRBD1	TRBV28	TRBJ2-7
CASSSGGTSGTGLVYNEQFF	TGTGCCAGCAGCTCAGGAGGGACTAGCGGGACTGGCCTTGTCTACAATGAGCAGTTCTTC	many	TRBD2	TRBV7-1	TRBJ2-1
CASSEETQYF	TGTGCCAGCAGTGAGGAGACCCAGTACTTC	.	.	TRBV2	TRBJ2-5
CASSQDGGSRYNEQFF	TGTGCCAGCAGCCAAGATGGGGGGAGCCGTTACAATGAGCAGTTCTTC	.	.	TRBV4-2	TRBJ2-1
CASSQVRRWQVISYEQYF	TGCGCCAGCAGCCAAGTGAGAAGATGGCAGGTCATCTCCTACGAGCAGTACTTC	many	.	TRBV4-1	TRBJ2-7
CASSTLAGGPGETQYF	TGTGCCAGCAGCACACTAGCGGGAGGGCCTGGAGAGACCCAGTACTTC	many	TRBD2	TRBV7-9	TRBJ2-5
CASGGGFYGYTF	TGTGCCAGCGGAGGAGGGTTCTATGGCTACACCTTC	.	.	TRBV9	TRBJ1-2
CASSYSKGYYGYTF	TGTGCCAGCAGTTACTCGAAGGGGTACTATGGCTACACCTTC	many	.	TRBV6-2/TRBV6-3	TRBJ1-2
CASSPWDQPQHF	TGTGCCAGCAGTCCGTGGGATCAGCCCCAGCATTTT	.	.	TRBV2	TRBJ1-5
CASSLLSGSEVGELFF	TGTGCCAGCAGCCTACTTAGCGGGAGCGAGGTCGGGGAGCTGTTTTTT	.	TRBD2	TRBV27	TRBJ2-2
CASTAAGGTEAFF	TGTGCCAGCACCGCGGCGGGTGGCACTGAAGCTTTCTTT	.	.	TRBV9	TRBJ1-1
CATSSRGGNSPLHF	TGTGCCACCAGCAGCAGGGGCGGTAATTCACCCCTCCACTTT	.	.	TRBV15	TRBJ1-6
CASSFGQGYEQYF	TGTGCCAGTAGTTTTGGACAGGGGTACGAGCAGTACTTC	few	TRBD1	TRBV19	TRBJ2-7
CASSFSLEGATEAFF	TGTGCCAGCAGCTTTTCCCTAGAGGGGGCCACTGAAGCTTTCTTT	many	TRBD1	TRBV7-9	TRBJ1-1
CSASMGQNSPLHF	TGCAGTGCTAGCATGGGACAGAATTCACCCCTCCACTTT	.	TRBD1	TRBV20-1	TRBJ1-6